The rows below give T cell receptor beta chains drawn from one sample of a study of cytomegalovirus exposure and HLA in healthy donors. Here immunoSEQ multiplex PCR was the method, and the copy in TCRdb shows in-frame clones only, minus some. The sample has roughly 54,000 clones, around two thirds seen once. The sequenced material came from PBMCs. The source is a woman aged 55-70 years in good health and CMV-seropositive. The CDR3 runs from the conserved cysteine through the conserved F or W. The D gene is left open where the match is weak. The size entry is marked missing in some rows and otherwise reads once, few, many or a size class.

v_call	d_call	cdr3_length	clone_size	j_call	cdr3_aa	cdr3_nt
TRBV25-1	NA	12	NA	TRBJ2-7	CASRDTAYEQYF	TGTGCCAGCAGGGACACCGCGTACGAGCAGTACTTC
TRBV9	NA	15	NA	TRBJ2-2	CASSVNTGVAGELFF	TGTGCCAGCAGCGTAAACACAGGAGTCGCCGGGGAGCTGTTTTTT
TRBV7-2	NA	15	NA	TRBJ1-2	CASSLGGSFSYGYTF	TGTGCCAGCAGCTTAGGGGGCAGCTTTAGCTATGGCTACACCTTC
TRBV6-5	TRBD1	13	NA	TRBJ1-2	CASSGPDRASYTF	TGTGCCAGCAGCGGCCCCGACAGGGCAAGCTACACCTTC
TRBV7-2	NA	14	NA	TRBJ2-5	CASSVERVQETQYF	TGTGCCAGTAGTGTTGAGCGGGTCCAAGAGACCCAGTACTTC
TRBV4-3	NA	16	few	TRBJ2-4	CASSQVTASTQNIQYF	TGCGCCAGCAGCCAAGTAACCGCTAGCACTCAAAACATTCAGTACTTC
TRBV2	NA	21	NA	TRBJ2-7	CASSEWKKGTGPGKGGYEQYF	TGTGCCAGCAGTGAATGGAAAAAGGGCACAGGGCCCGGCAAAGGCGGCTACGAGCAGTACTTC
TRBV7-9	NA	14	once	TRBJ2-6	CASTVLSGANVLTF	TGTGCCAGCACCGTACTCTCTGGGGCCAACGTCCTGACTTTC
TRBV28	NA	15	once	TRBJ2-6	CASSFDNSGANVLTF	TGTGCCAGCAGTTTCGACAACTCTGGGGCCAACGTCCTGACTTTC
TRBV30	TRBD1	11	NA	TRBJ1-1	CALGQGTEAFF	TGTGCCTTGGGACAGGGGACTGAAGCTTTCTTT
TRBV6-5	NA	16	once	TRBJ1-3	CASSYRREGLGNTIYF	TGTGCCAGCAGTTACCGACGGGAGGGACTTGGAAACACCATATATTTT
TRBV7-3	NA	15	NA	TRBJ2-1	CASSLTDYGVVEQFF	TGTGCCAGCAGCTTAACGGACTATGGGGTCGTTGAGCAGTTCTTC
TRBV7-2	TRBD2	15	NA	TRBJ2-1	CASRRRSGGDNEQFF	TGTGCCAGCAGACGACGGTCGGGGGGGGACAATGAGCAGTTCTTC
TRBV5-1	TRBD2	15	few	TRBJ2-3	CASSFGTSGTDTQYF	TGCGCCAGCAGCTTCGGGACTAGCGGCACAGATACGCAGTATTTT
TRBV2	TRBD1	13	NA	TRBJ1-2	CAGQGGAEVGYTF	TGTGCCGGACAGGGGGGCGCAGAGGTAGGCTACACCTTC
TRBV7-9	TRBD1	13	NA	TRBJ2-7	CASSPRQGAEQYF	TGTGCCAGCAGCCCCCGACAGGGGGCCGAGCAGTACTTC
TRBV7-7	NA	14	NA	TRBJ2-7	CASSLSRESYEQYF	TGTGCCAGCAGCTTAAGTCGGGAATCCTACGAGCAGTACTTC
TRBV9	NA	14	NA	TRBJ2-7	CASSVVGSSSEQYF	TGTGCCAGCAGCGTAGTTGGTAGCTCGAGCGAGCAGTACTTC
TRBV4-3	TRBD2	16	NA	TRBJ2-3	CASSQVSAGGPDTQYF	TGCGCCAGCAGCCAAGTCAGTGCGGGGGGGCCAGATACGCAGTATTTT
TRBV9	NA	15	NA	TRBJ1-2	CASSGDRSHNYGYTF	TGTGCCAGCAGCGGCGACAGGAGCCATAACTATGGCTACACCTTC
TRBV4-1	NA	13	few	TRBJ1-5	CASSPKMEQPQHF	TGCGCCAGCAGCCCCAAAATGGAGCAGCCCCAGCATTTT
TRBV19	TRBD1	12	NA	TRBJ1-2	CVSRDSRYGYTF	TGTGTTTCAAGGGACAGTAGATATGGCTACACCTTC
TRBV18	TRBD1	13	NA	TRBJ1-5	CASSLQGTQPQHF	TGTGCCAGCTCACTACAGGGGACTCAGCCCCAGCATTTT
TRBV15	NA	14	few	TRBJ1-2	CATSFQTVNYGYTF	TGTGCCACCAGCTTTCAGACAGTCAACTATGGCTACACCTTC
TRBV7-2	NA	15	NA	TRBJ1-1	CASSLAAGTPTEAFF	TGTGCCAGCAGCTTAGCAGCCGGGACACCCACTGAAGCTTTCTTT
TRBV6-5	TRBD1	13	once	TRBJ1-2	CASSSDRVYGYTF	TGTGCCAGCAGTTCGGACAGGGTCTATGGCTACACCTTC
TRBV5-4	NA	16	NA	TRBJ2-2	CASSLGKGPNTGELFF	TGTGCCAGCAGCTTGGGAAAGGGGCCGAACACCGGGGAGCTGTTTTTT
TRBV7-2	TRBD2	16	NA	TRBJ2-3	CASSLQGSGGPDTQYF	TGTGCCAGCAGCTTACAAGGTAGCGGGGGCCCAGATACGCAGTATTTT
TRBV6-6	NA	13	few	TRBJ2-5	CASSYVRKETQYF	TGTGCCAGCAGTTACGTCAGGAAAGAGACCCAGTACTTC